This T cell receptor (beta chain) was identified in a study of blood T cells in healthy people across ages. The V end was cut by 5 bases, the J end by 0 bases, with 10 bases between. From germline, CDR1 is MGHRA and CDR2 YSYEKL. There are 14 residues in the CDR3. Primed by a sample-barcoded 5' primer and a J-beta primer mix, a second PCR proceeded for about 7 to 12 cycles. TCRdb fed the 5' RACE reads into MiXCR, producing one record per CDR3 protein. Here the sample spans fewer than 1,000,000 distinct CDR3 sequences, around two fifths being singletons. The sequence was obtained from a man aged 55 to 70 in good health. Sample: blood. This chain joins TRBV4-1 and TRBJ1-1, with D unresolved. The CDR3 loop is CASSLKTVNTEAFF. As DNA, the CDR3 is TGCGCCAGCAGCTTAAAGACGGTGAACACTGAAGCTTTCTTT.